A selection of T cell receptor beta chains follows, all from one sample in a study of early T cells in non-severe SARS-CoV-2 infection. MiXCR was run by TCRdb on the 5' RACE reads, yielding one entry per CDR3 protein. The sample contains more than 30,000 distinct CDR3 sequences, under 6.5% of which appear only once. The sample taken for sequencing was whole blood. Every receptor here comes from an adult who was a healthcare worker with PCR-confirmed SARS-CoV-2 infection or an uninfected control (not recorded which). Both conserved end residues are part of each CDR3. D genes are given only for firm matches. A row's size may be missing; if present it is once, few, many or a size class.

j_call | cdr3_length | d_call | clone_size | v_call | cdr3_aa | cdr3_nt
TRBJ1-1 | 14 | NA | medium-sized | TRBV29-1 | CSASDDPKGTEAFF | TGCAGCGCCTCGGACGACCCGAAGGGCACTGAAGCTTTCTTT
TRBJ1-1 | 15 | TRBD1 | NA | TRBV11-2 | CASSPGQGVNTEAFF | TGTGCCAGCAGCCCCGGACAGGGGGTCAACACTGAAGCTTTCTTT
TRBJ1-6 | 17 | NA | many | TRBV28 | CASTSGQGSSYNSPLHF | TGTGCCAGCACTTCGGGGCAGGGGAGCTCCTATAATTCACCCCTCCACTTT
TRBJ2-2 | 14 | NA | NA | TRBV7-9 | CASSLEHYTGELFF | TGTGCCAGCAGCTTAGAGCATTACACCGGGGAGCTGTTTTTT
TRBJ2-5 | 13 | TRBD2 | many | TRBV29-1 | CSVDVGGRETQYF | TGCAGCGTTGACGTCGGGGGGAGAGAGACCCAGTACTTC
TRBJ2-1 | 13 | NA | many | TRBV6-2/TRBV6-3 | CASSYSRGNEQFF | TGTGCCAGCAGTTACTCAAGAGGAAATGAGCAGTTCTTC
TRBJ1-1 | 13 | NA | NA | TRBV6-5 | CASRRTGLLEAFF | TGTGCCAGCAGACGTACAGGACTCCTTGAAGCTTTCTTT
TRBJ2-3 | 15 | NA | NA | TRBV5-4 | CASSLRMSNTDTQYF | TGTGCCAGCAGCTTGAGGATGAGTAACACAGATACGCAGTATTTT
TRBJ2-5 | 13 | NA | many | TRBV7-9 | CASSLLAVETQYF | TGTGCCAGCAGCTTATTAGCGGTTGAGACCCAGTACTTC
TRBJ1-6 | 12 | NA | NA | TRBV2 | CASGRHNSPLHF | TGTGCCAGCGGCAGGCATAATTCACCCCTCCACTTT
TRBJ2-7 | 12 | TRBD2 | NA | TRBV20-1 | CSALAGPYEQYF | TGCAGTGCTTTAGCGGGTCCCTACGAGCAGTACTTC
TRBJ2-5 | 13 | NA | few | TRBV5-6 | CASSYRLQETQYF | TGTGCCAGCAGCTACCGACTACAAGAGACCCAGTACTTC
TRBJ2-1 | 17 | TRBD2 | many | TRBV19 | CASSIDLGGVSYNEQFF | TGTGCCAGTAGTATAGATCTGGGGGGGGTCTCCTACAATGAGCAGTTCTTC
TRBJ2-1 | 13 | NA | few | TRBV7-2 | CASSFLGSDEQFF | TGTGCCAGCAGCTTTCTGGGGTCCGATGAGCAGTTCTTC
TRBJ2-7 | 15 | TRBD2 | many | TRBV27 | CASSTRLATPYEQYF | TGTGCCAGCAGTACAAGACTAGCGACTCCATACGAGCAGTACTTC
TRBJ2-7 | 13 | NA | many | TRBV12-3/TRBV12-4 | CASRTVSSYEQYF | TGTGCCAGCAGGACAGTTAGCTCCTACGAGCAGTACTTC
TRBJ1-5 | 14 | NA | many | TRBV10-3 | CAISERGGLEPQHF | TGTGCCATCAGTGAAAGGGGGGGGCTTGAGCCCCAGCATTTT
TRBJ1-1 | 14 | TRBD1 | many | TRBV6-6 | CASSYGGQGPEAFF | TGTGCCAGCAGTTACGGCGGACAGGGGCCTGAAGCTTTCTTT
TRBJ1-2 | 14 | TRBD1 | few | TRBV7-6 | CASSPDRIRDGYTF | TGTGCCAGCAGCCCGGACAGGATTAGAGATGGCTACACCTTC
TRBJ2-7 | 15 | NA | many | TRBV3-1 | CASSQKGEGSHEQYF | TGTGCCAGCAGCCAAAAGGGGGAGGGCTCCCACGAGCAGTACTTC
TRBJ2-6 | 19 | NA | many | TRBV21-1 | CASSLKEGDSRSGANVLTF | TGTGCCAGCAGCCTTAAAGAGGGGGACAGCCGCTCTGGGGCCAACGTCCTGACTTTC
TRBJ2-1 | 15 | TRBD1 | many | TRBV7-3 | CASSLGGTGYNEQFF | TGTGCCAGCAGCTTAGGAGGGACAGGTTACAATGAGCAGTTCTTC
TRBJ2-7 | 12 | TRBD2 | few | TRBV20-1 | CSATSGGNEQYF | TGCAGTGCTACTAGCGGGGGGAATGAGCAGTACTTC
TRBJ2-1 | 14 | TRBD2 | many | TRBV4-2 | CASSLGLEVNEQFF | TGTGCCAGCAGCCTGGGACTAGAAGTCAATGAGCAGTTCTTC
TRBJ1-1 | 14 | TRBD1 | NA | TRBV2 | CASRRDRGDTEAFF | TGTGCCAGCAGACGGGACAGGGGGGACACTGAAGCTTTCTTT
TRBJ2-2 | 16 | TRBD2 | NA | TRBV2 | CASKGLAGTNTGELFF | TGTGCCAGCAAGGGACTAGCGGGGACGAACACCGGGGAGCTGTTTTTT
TRBJ2-1 | 14 | NA | many | TRBV7-6 | CASSSGSGANEQFF | TGTGCCAGCAGTTCCGGATCGGGGGCCAATGAGCAGTTCTTC
TRBJ2-1 | 16 | TRBD2 | many | TRBV19 | CASSIQRDTSYNEQFF | TGTGCCAGTAGTATCCAGCGGGATACCTCCTACAATGAGCAGTTCTTC
TRBJ2-7 | 16 | TRBD2 | many | TRBV2 | CASRTSGTSGNYEQYF | TGTGCCAGCAGGACCAGCGGGACTAGCGGGAACTACGAGCAGTACTTC
TRBJ2-5 | 15 | NA | NA | TRBV10-3 | CAISEGSAFQETQYF | TGTGCCATCAGTGAGGGGTCAGCCTTTCAAGAGACCCAGTACTTC
TRBJ1-2 | 11 | NA | many | TRBV12-3/TRBV12-4 | CASSFGAGYTF | TGTGCCAGCAGTTTTGGGGCAGGCTACACCTTC
TRBJ2-5 | 13 | NA | NA | TRBV20-1 | CSALGWQGETQYF | TGCAGTGCTTTGGGTTGGCAGGGAGAGACCCAGTACTTC
TRBJ2-7 | 14 | TRBD1 | NA | TRBV28 | CASSLSDRGGEQYF | TGTGCCAGCAGTTTGTCGGACAGGGGCGGCGAGCAGTACTTC
TRBJ1-2 | 16 | NA | many | TRBV6-6 | CASSLRSGTQGGGYTF | TGTGCCAGCAGTTTGCGATCCGGGACCCAGGGAGGTGGCTACACCTTC
TRBJ2-1 | 15 | TRBD2 | few | TRBV7-9 | CASSSKRGASNEQFF | TGTGCCAGCAGCTCAAAGCGGGGGGCCTCCAATGAGCAGTTCTTC
TRBJ2-3 | 15 | NA | many | TRBV3-1 | CASSQDLAGGMAQYF | TGTGCCAGCAGCCAAGATCTAGCAGGAGGGATGGCGCAGTATTTT
TRBJ1-4 | 13 | NA | many | TRBV20-1 | CSASRQLNEKLFF | TGCAGTGCTAGCAGGCAGCTTAATGAAAAACTGTTTTTT
TRBJ2-7 | 19 | TRBD2 | many | TRBV30 | CAGLDYVGTSGTLVYEQYF | TGTGCCGGGTTAGACTACGTGGGGACTAGCGGGACCTTGGTCTACGAGCAGTACTTC
TRBJ2-2 | 16 | TRBD2 | many | TRBV28 | CASSLTPSGGTGELFF | TGTGCCAGCAGCCTAACCCCTAGCGGGGGTACCGGGGAGCTGTTTTTT
TRBJ2-4 | 15 | NA | few | TRBV6-2/TRBV6-3 | CASSSVVGNGNIQYF | TGTGCCAGCAGTTCCGTCGTGGGTAACGGAAACATTCAGTACTTC
TRBJ2-3 | 17 | TRBD2 | few | TRBV7-6 | CASSLGGGAVHTDTQYF | TGTGCCAGCAGCTTAGGCGGGGGGGCCGTTCACACAGATACGCAGTATTTT
TRBJ2-3 | 18 | TRBD2 | NA | TRBV12-3/TRBV12-4 | CASSQGLAAGVPSDTQYF | TGTGCCAGCAGCCAGGGACTAGCGGCCGGAGTCCCCTCAGATACGCAGTATTTT
TRBJ2-1 | 11 | NA | many | TRBV5-1 | CASSTHNEQFF | TGCGCCAGCAGCACCCACAATGAGCAGTTCTTC
TRBJ1-3 | 13 | NA | many | TRBV4-2 | CASSQVVGNTIYF | TGTGCCAGCAGCCAAGTCGTAGGAAACACCATATATTTT
TRBJ2-3 | 13 | NA | many | TRBV20-1 | CSAARQAGDTQYF | TGCAGTGCAGCCCGGCAGGCCGGGGATACGCAGTATTTT
TRBJ2-3 | 15 | NA | many | TRBV5-1 | CASSFRASGTDTQYF | TGCGCCAGCAGCTTTCGGGCTAGCGGCACAGATACGCAGTATTTT
TRBJ2-3 | 17 | TRBD1 | many | TRBV5-8 | CASSSDRALVWTDTQYF | TGTGCCAGCAGCTCAGACAGGGCCCTAGTTTGGACAGATACGCAGTATTTT
TRBJ2-4 | 15 | TRBD2 | NA | TRBV18 | CASSSTSGNENIQYF | TGTGCCAGCTCATCGACTAGCGGGAATGAAAACATTCAGTACTTC
TRBJ1-5 | 17 | NA | many | TRBV6-2/TRBV6-3 | CASSYSQKDYSNQPQHF | TGTGCCAGCAGTTACTCGCAGAAAGACTATAGCAATCAGCCCCAGCATTTT